A single sample is the source of the 30 T cell receptor beta chains below, sequenced in a study of siplizumab effects on memory and regulatory T cells. The data were produced by immunoSEQ multiplex PCR, yet TCRdb's version contains in-frame clones alone and is incomplete. The sample gives roughly 70,000 clones, roughly 93% of which show up once; 4.5% to 5% is in the top ten. The material sequenced was CD8+ T cells sorted from blood. The origin of the receptors is a human donor in good health.

V is TRBV19 and J is TRBJ2-3; D unresolved. Germline CDR1 and CDR2: LNHDA and SQIVND (reference sequence). The V gene lost 0 bases and the J gene lost 6 bases, with 13 bases spanning the gap. CDR3 length: 15 amino acids. CDR3 region: CASSIDRSKFDTQYF. In nucleotides, the CDR3 is TGTGCCAGTAGTATAGACAGGTCTAAGTTTGATACGCAGTATTTT. Filled out from reference TRBV19 and TRBJ2-3, the complete variable domain reads DGGITQSPKYLFRKEGQNVTLSCEQNLNHDAMYWYRQDPGQGLRLIYYSQIVNDFQKGDIAEGYSVSREKKESFPLTVTSAQKNPTAFYLCASSIDRSKFDTQYFGPGTRLTVL.

The sample holds many counts of this clone. The V call is TRBV4-1, the J call TRBJ2-1, with TRBD2 as a possible D gene (6 bases). The CDR3 has 12 residues. CDR1 is MGHRA and CDR2 is YSYEKL in the germline V gene. Trimming left V 8 bases short and J 8 bases short, with 13 bases between. The DNA for the CDR3 is TGCGCCAGCCTGGGACCTAGCGATGAGCAGTTCTTC. It codes for CASLGPSDEQFF.

The chain employs TRBV9 and TRBJ1-5; 7 bases fit TRBD1. V trimming: 3 bases; J trimming: 3 bases; junction bases outside the gene matches: 6. The CDR3 covers 15 residues. Germline CDR1 is SGDLS and CDR2 is YYNGEE. The CDR3 loop reads CASSAEGASNQPQHF. DNA for the CDR3: TGTGCCAGCAGCGCCGAGGGGGCTTCCAATCAGCCCCAGCATTTT. Variable domain in full (rest from reference TRBV9 and TRBJ1-5): DSGVTQTPKHLITATGQRVTLRCSPRSGDLSVYWYQQSLDQGLQFLIQYYNGEERAKGNILERFSAQQFPDLHSELNLSSLELGDSALYFCASSAEGASNQPQHFGDGTRLSIL.

The chain joins TRBV9 to TRBJ2-1; no clear D gene. The V gene lost 1 base and the J gene lost 5 bases, with 4 bases spanning the gap. Germline V gene sequence: CDR1 SGDLS, CDR2 YYNGEE. The CDR3 contains 12 residues. This CDR3 is CASSVINNEQFF. CDR3 bases: TGTGCCAGCAGCGTAATCAACAATGAGCAGTTCTTC.

As for this clone: With a much larger clone just one base away, this may be a read error. This chain links TRBV7-3 with TRBJ2-5, with TRBD2 matching over 12 bases. Germline V gene data show CDR1 as SGHTA and CDR2 as FQGTGA. The V segment lost 7 bases and the J segment 7 bases; nucleotides outside the gene matches: 7. The CDR3 is 14 amino acids. The CDR3, as DNA: TGTGCCAGCATTCCTAGCGGGGGGGGGAGGACCCAGTACTTC. It translates to CASIPSGGGRTQYF.

V usage is TRBV27 and J usage is TRBJ2-7, with 7 bases identical to TRBD1. Losses at the gene ends were 2 bases for V and 4 bases for J; bases not matched to a gene: 2. The CDR3 has 13 residues. The germline CDR1 and CDR2 sequences are MNHEY and SMNVEV (reference sequence). The CDR3 loop reads CASSLGTAYEQYF. CDR3 in DNA: TGTGCCAGCAGTTTAGGGACAGCATACGAGCAGTACTTC.

The gene calls are TRBV4-3 and TRBJ2-7; D is perhaps TRBD1 or TRBD2 (5 bases each). The CDR3 runs 15 residues. Trimming took 1 base from V and 3 from J, leaving 13 bases between them. Looked up from germline, CDR1 is LGHNA and CDR2 is YSLEER. CDR3 sequence reads: CASSQASRGDYEQYF. Here the CDR3 DNA reads TGCGCCAGCAGCCAAGCGTCCCGAGGGGACTACGAGCAGTACTTC.

The chain recombines TRBV4-1 with TRBJ2-5, with 12 bases that match TRBD2. From germline, CDR1 is MGHRA and CDR2 YSYEKL. V lost 0 bases and J lost 5; bases outside the gene matches: 10. CDR3 length: 18 amino acids. CDR3 region: CASSQDPPTSGGLETQYF. For the CDR3, the DNA is TGCGCCAGCAGCCAAGATCCCCCCACTAGCGGGGGGCTGGAGACCCAGTACTTC.

V is TRBV11-2 and J is TRBJ2-2; 7 nucleotides line up with TRBD1. Germline CDR1 reads SGHAT; CDR2 reads FQNNGV. Losses at the gene ends were 6 bases for V and 6 bases for J; bases not matched to a gene: 7. The CDR3 covers 14 residues. The CDR3, as DNA: TGTGCCAGCAGGGAAGGTCAGGGGGCCGGGGAGCTGTTTTTT. The encoded protein is CASREGQGAGELFF.

This clone was detected once. This chain joins TRBV6-1 and TRBJ1-4; D uncertain. The CDR3 has 14 amino acids. V was trimmed by 5 bases and J by 3 bases, leaving 10 bases between them. CDR1 and CDR2 from the germline V gene are MNHNS and SASEGT. CDR3 in DNA: TGTGCCAGCAGTTTACAGTTACCTAATGAAAAACTGTTTTTT. This translates into CASSLQLPNEKLFF.

CDR3 amino acids: CASSPTAGGYYEQYF. The CDR3 coding sequence is TGTGCCAGCAGCCCGACCGCGGGGGGCTACTACGAGCAGTACTTC. This chain joins TRBV9 and TRBJ2-7, with 8 nucleotides matching TRBD2. Germline V gives CDR1 SGDLS, CDR2 YYNGEE. The CDR3 runs 15 residues. V lost 4 bases and J lost 3; bases outside the gene matches: 9.

The V call is TRBV19, the J call TRBJ2-5; D is unresolved. The germline V and J ends were trimmed by 7 bases and 2 bases, with 11 bases remaining between them. Germline V lookup: CDR1 LNHDA, CDR2 SQIVND (reference sequence). The CDR3 spans 13 residues. The CDR3 nucleotides are TGTGCCAGTATGGATCTGGGGCAAGAGACCCAGTACTTC. This sequence encodes CASMDLGQETQYF.

The CDR3 region is CASSYVGTVNEQFF. The CDR3 DNA reads as TGTGCCAGCAGCTACGTTGGGACCGTCAATGAGCAGTTCTTC. This chain uses TRBV6-5 with TRBJ2-1; TRBD1 or TRBD2 may be the D gene (5 bases each). The CDR3 is 14 residues long. V lost 6 bases, J lost 6 bases, and 15 bases lay in between. In germline, CDR1 is MNHEY, CDR2 SVGAGI.

The chain has TRBV19 and TRBJ2-7; 7 bases are shared with TRBD2. CDR3 size: 14 residues. Germline CDR1 is LNHDA and CDR2 is SQIVND (reference sequence). V shed 5 bases, J shed 4 bases, and the junction held 8 bases outside the gene matches. The CDR3 is CASSPLPSGYEQYF. In DNA, the CDR3 is TGTGCCAGTAGTCCTTTACCTAGCGGTTACGAGCAGTACTTC.

This chain links TRBV11-2 with TRBJ1-1; D is unclear. Per the germline V gene, CDR1 is SGHAT and CDR2 is FQNNGV. The CDR3 is 15 residues long. Deletions cut 5 bases from V and 1 base from J, with 14 bases between. CDR3 sequence (DNA): TGTGCCAGCAGCCTCTTTGGGTCGGAGAACACTGAAGCTTTCTTT. Encoded protein: CASSLFGSENTEAFF.

A single count supports this clone. This rearrangement joins TRBV5-6 to TRBJ2-3; D ambiguous. The CDR3 is 15 residues long. With 4 bases removed from V and 2 bases from J, the gap between germline ends came to 14 bases. In germline, CDR1 is SGHDT, CDR2 YYEEEE. In nucleotides, the CDR3 is TGTGCCAGCAGCATCCCGACACGCTCCACAGATACGCAGTATTTT. It specifies CASSIPTRSTDTQYF.

This chain uses TRBV11-2 with TRBJ2-7; 8 bases agree with TRBD2. V was clipped by 4 bases and J by 1 base; unmatched bases: 6. Germline CDR1 reads SGHAT; CDR2 reads FQNNGV. This CDR3 has 15 amino acids. In DNA, the CDR3 is TGTGCCAGCAGCTCCAGCGGGGGCCCATCCTACGAGCAGTACTTC. It specifies CASSSSGGPSYEQYF. Together with reference TRBV11-2 and TRBJ2-7, the CDR3 gives the full variable domain: EAGVAQSPRYKIIEKRQSVAFWCNPISGHATLYWYQQILGQGPKLLIQFQNNGVVDDSQLPKDRFSAERLKGVDSTLKIQPAKLEDSAVYLCASSSSGGPSYEQYFGPGTRLTVT.

The rearrangement joins TRBV6-6 to TRBJ2-2; 8 bases line up with TRBD1. Germline V gene lookup returns CDR1 MNHNY and CDR2 SVGAGI (reference sequence). The CDR3 runs to 12 residues. V shed 7 bases, J shed 8 bases, and the junction held 3 bases outside the gene matches. The CDR3 sequence: CASIDRGGELFF. CDR3 sequence (DNA): TGTGCCAGCATCGACAGGGGTGGGGAGCTGTTTTTT.

This chain joins TRBV5-6 and TRBJ2-3, with 7 bases aligning to TRBD2. Germline-derived CDR1 and CDR2 are SGHDT and YYEEEE. This CDR3 contains 15 residues. V lost 2 bases and J lost 8; bases outside the gene matches: 11. The CDR3 region is CASSFGGDRAGTQYF. The CDR3 DNA follows: TGTGCCAGCAGCTTTGGGGGGGACCGGGCAGGTACGCAGTATTTT.

The J gene is TRBJ2-3, the V gene TRBV13; 8 positions match TRBD2. This CDR3 has 17 amino acids. The ends lost 5 bases at V and 6 bases at J; junction bases unmatched: 16. The V gene's germline CDR1 is PRHDT and CDR2 FYEKMQ (reference sequence). In DNA, the CDR3 is TGTGCCAGCAGCCACGGCGGCGGGGGGCAATCCGGCGATACGCAGTATTTT. Protein product: CASSHGGGGQSGDTQYF.

V and J are TRBV28 and TRBJ1-4; D is uncertain. The germline CDR1 and CDR2 sequences are MDHEN and SYDVKM. The CDR3 is 14 residues long. V lost 1 base and J 0 bases, leaving 3 bases between the germline ends. Here the CDR3 reads CASSLSSTNEKLFF. Here the CDR3 DNA reads TGTGCCAGCAGTTTATCCTCAACTAATGAAAAACTGTTTTTT.

This chain connects TRBV4-1 to TRBJ2-3; no definite D call. V was pared by 4 bases and J by 2 bases, with 13 bases between. CDR3 size: 15 residues. Germline V gene data show CDR1 as MGHRA and CDR2 as YSYEKL. As DNA, the CDR3 is TGCGCCAGCAGCCTCGATTCCAGCCCCACAGATACGCAGTATTTT. Translated: CASSLDSSPTDTQYF.

This clone was counted once. The chain has TRBV15 and TRBJ2-1; 8 bases agree with TRBD1. With 8 bases clipped from V and 2 bases from J, the junction kept 11 bases outside the gene matches. Germline CDR1 is LNHNV and CDR2 is YYDKDF (reference sequence). This CDR3 contains 16 residues. In nucleotides, the CDR3 is TGTGCCACCTTTGAAGACAGGGGTAGCCCCTACAATGAGCAGTTCTTC. Translating it yields CATFEDRGSPYNEQFF.

The chain joins TRBV2 to TRBJ2-2; no clear D gene. This CDR3 spans 12 amino acids. Germline CDR1 reads SNHLY; CDR2 reads FYNNEI. Trimming stripped 8 bases from V and 6 bases from J, with 10 bases between. The CDR3 nucleotides are TGTGCCAGCTCTGGGCCGGCCGGGGAGCTGTTTTTT. It codes for CASSGPAGELFF.

The chain carries TRBV29-1 and TRBJ1-2, with D possibly matching TRBD1 (6 bases). In germline, CDR1 is SQVTM, CDR2 ANQGSEA. The CDR3 spans 11 residues. V was pared by 3 bases and J by 5 bases, with 7 bases between. DNA of the CDR3: TGCAGCGTTGAGCAGGGGTATGGCTACACCTTC. Amino acids: CSVEQGYGYTF.

V usage is TRBV6-5 and J usage is TRBJ2-3; 11 bases align to TRBD1. Germline lookup yields CDR1 MNHEY and CDR2 SVGAGI. The CDR3 spans 15 residues. The V gene end was trimmed by 5 bases and the J gene end by 6 bases; junction bases not matched to a gene: 7. This CDR3 reads CASSPGQGAPDTQYF. The CDR3 region has the DNA TGTGCCAGCAGTCCAGGACAGGGGGCGCCCGATACGCAGTATTTT.

V and J are TRBV4-3 and TRBJ2-2; 9 nucleotides line up with TRBD2. Germline CDR1 LGHNA, CDR2 YSLEER. This CDR3 has 17 residues. J gave up 4 bases and V 4 bases, and 10 bases lay outside the gene matches. Here the CDR3 reads CASSPALAGESTGELFF. The CDR3 DNA follows: TGCGCCAGCAGCCCGGCACTAGCGGGTGAGAGCACCGGGGAGCTGTTTTTT.

The chain employs TRBV2 and TRBJ2-1; D not resolved. There are 12 residues in the CDR3. Trimming took off 7 bases at V and 2 bases at J, with 6 bases between the two ends. Germline V gene sequence: CDR1 SNHLY, CDR2 FYNNEI. The chain's CDR3 is CASMEAYNEQFF. Written as DNA, the CDR3 is TGTGCCAGCATGGAAGCCTACAATGAGCAGTTCTTC.

The chain has TRBV5-1 and TRBJ2-1, with TRBD1 as a possible D gene (6 bases). V dropped 4 bases and J dropped 12 bases, with 11 bases sitting between them. The CDR3 extends over 11 amino acids. Germline CDR1 is SGHRS and CDR2 is YFSETQ. The CDR3 nucleotides read TGCGCCAGCAGCGTAGGGACAATGCAGTTCTTC. Residues: CASSVGTMQFF.

The chain employs TRBV6-1 and TRBJ2-1; D might be TRBD2 (6 bases). CDR3 length equals 13 residues. Germline V gene sequence: CDR1 MNHNS, CDR2 SASEGT. The V end was cut by 6 bases, the J end by 5 bases, with 11 bases between. CDR3 bases: TGTGCCAGCAGCTCGGGACTGCACAATGAGCAGTTCTTC. This gives the protein CASSSGLHNEQFF.